The 17 T cell receptor beta chains reported below all come from one sample, sequenced in a study of human T cells and chemical hapten exposure. Stated time point: patch test 2, 6 weeks after DPC sensitization. Treatment defined: therapeutic diphenylcyclopropenone sensitization with weekly scalp DPC. TCRdb reprocessed the RACE reads via MiXCR and lists one record per CDR3 protein. The sample shows about 96,000 distinct CDR3 sequences, 9.3% of them seen only once. The source material was whole blood, sampled in connection with sensitization to the hapten diphenylcyclopropenone (DPC). All receptors come from a woman aged 40 to 49 with alopecia areata. Some clones in this sample may be carry-over from other donors' samples.

This clonotype was counted between two and nine times. The rearrangement links TRBV2 to TRBJ2-1, with D perhaps TRBD1 (5 bases). This CDR3 contains 14 residues. V was pared by 3 bases and J by 8 bases, with 14 bases between. Germline lookup yields CDR1 SNHLY and CDR2 FYNNEI. In DNA, the CDR3 is TGTGCCAGCAGTGAGAAAGTGACAGTCGATGAGCAGTTCTTC. It specifies CASSEKVTVDEQFF.

With respect to this clonotype: This could be a read error, since a much larger clone is one nucleotide away. The CDR3 ends on some other residue instead of the conserved phenylalanine or tryptophan, so this is likely a read error. The gene calls are TRBV15 and TRBJ2-7, with D tentatively TRBD1 (6 bases). CDR1 is LNHNV and CDR2 is YYDKDF in the germline V gene (reference sequence). The CDR3 has 16 amino acids. The germline V and J ends were trimmed by 0 bases and 0 bases, with 12 bases remaining between them. The CDR3 spells CATSRDSQDSSYEQYS. The DNA for the CDR3 is TGTGCCACCAGCAGAGATTCACAGGACAGCTCCTACGAGCAGTACTCC.

This clonotype has ten or more counts. J is TRBJ1-4 and V is TRBV28; D unresolved. V was trimmed by 6 bases and J by 8 bases, leaving 7 bases between them. The CDR3 has 11 amino acids. Germline CDR1 MDHEN, CDR2 SYDVKM. Here the CDR3 reads CASSLREKLFF. The CDR3 region has the DNA TGTGCCAGCAGCCTCCGGGAAAAACTGTTTTTT. The whole variable domain, filled in from reference TRBV28 and TRBJ1-4, reads DVKVTQSSRYLVKRTGEKVFLECVQDMDHENMFWYRQDPGLGLRLIYFSYDVKMKEKGDIPEGYSVSREKKERFSLILESASTNQTSMYLCASSLREKLFFGSGTQLSVL.

This clonotype occurred many times. This rearrangement joins TRBV18 to TRBJ2-5, with D hard to call. Trimming took 3 bases from V and 4 from J, leaving 6 bases between them. The CDR3 runs 12 residues. Per germline, CDR1 KGHSH and CDR2 LQKENI. CDR3 sequence (DNA): TGTGCCAGCTCACCGAACAGAGAGACCCAGTACTTC. This encodes CASSPNRETQYF.

This clonotype has at least ten counts. The chain joins TRBV18 to TRBJ2-4, with D unresolved. Germline V gives CDR1 KGHSH, CDR2 LQKENI. V was shortened by 0 bases and J by 0 bases, with 9 bases between the two germline ends. The CDR3 consists of 16 residues. The CDR3 region is CASSPPGLEAKNIQYF. The CDR3 DNA is TGTGCCAGCTCACCACCAGGATTAGAAGCCAAAAACATTCAGTACTTC.

This clonotype has a handful of counts. The chain links TRBV18 to TRBJ1-1; TRBD1 is a possible D gene (5 bases). This CDR3 is 13 amino acids long. The germline V gene has CDR1 KGHSH and CDR2 LQKENI. V lost 3 bases to trimming and J lost 6 bases, with 11 bases between them. In nucleotides, the CDR3 is TGTGCCAGCTCACCCGTCAGGGAGGCTGAAGCTTTCTTT. It specifies CASSPVREAEAFF.

This clonotype was counted many times. This chain joins TRBV7-2 and TRBJ2-7; a possible D gene is TRBD1 (6 bases). Deletions cut 4 bases from V and 3 bases from J, with 7 bases between. Germline V gene sequence: CDR1 SGHTA, CDR2 FQGNSA. This CDR3 comprises 12 residues. The CDR3, as DNA: TGTGCCAGCAGCTCCAGGGGCTACGAGCAGTACTTC. It specifies CASSSRGYEQYF.

This clonotype came up many times. The chain uses TRBV12-3 or TRBV12-4 and TRBJ2-2; D is perhaps TRBD2 (6 bases). The V gene lost 7 bases and the J gene lost 6 bases, with 9 bases spanning the gap. The CDR3 runs to 12 residues. CDR3 loop: CASKTSAGELFF. The CDR3 region has the DNA TGTGCCAGCAAGACTAGTGCCGGGGAGCTGTTTTTT.

The chain employs TRBV12-3 or TRBV12-4 and TRBJ2-3; perhaps D is TRBD1 or TRBD2 (5 bases each). V gave up 6 bases and J gave up 4 bases, with 17 bases separating them. The CDR3 has 15 amino acids. This chain's CDR3 is CASSPSGHNADTQYF. The CDR3 DNA reads TGTGCCAGCAGCCCCTCGGGGCACAACGCAGATACGCAGTATTTT.

This chain joins TRBV29-1 and TRBJ2-1; 8 positions agree with TRBD2. V lost 3 bases and J lost 4; bases outside the gene matches: 14. The CDR3 has 17 amino acids. The V gene's germline CDR1 is SQVTM and CDR2 ANQGSEA. The CDR3 reads CSVEASSSGGGYNEQFF. The CDR3 DNA follows: TGCAGCGTTGAGGCCTCTTCATCTGGCGGGGGGTACAATGAGCAGTTCTTC.

Many counts were recorded for this clonotype. The CDR3 loop reads CASSSLAADSYEQYF. CDR3 DNA: TGTGCCAGCAGCTCGCTAGCGGCGGACTCCTACGAGCAGTACTTC. This chain links TRBV7-2 with TRBJ2-7; 7 bases fit TRBD2. The V gene's germline CDR1 is SGHTA and CDR2 FQGNSA. V shed 4 bases and J 0 bases; nucleotides not matched to a gene: 6. The length of the CDR3 is 15 residues.

This clonotype was seen only a few times. The chain joins TRBV6-2 or TRBV6-3 to TRBJ1-1, with a tentative D call TRBD1 (5 bases). The germline CDR1 and CDR2 sequences are MNHEY and SVGEGT. This CDR3 has 12 residues. The ends were cut back, 8 bases at V and 11 bases at J, with 18 bases in the middle. The DNA of the CDR3 is TGTGCCAGCTCTATAGGGGAATTTCGGGCTTTCTTT. Translated, it gives CASSIGEFRAFF.

This clonotype came up many times. The chain is built from TRBV3-1 and TRBJ2-1; D gene ambiguous. V shed 0 bases and J shed 10 bases, with 19 bases lying between them. The CDR3 has 16 residues. CDR1 is LGHDT and CDR2 is YNNKEL in the germline V gene (reference sequence). CDR3 sequence: CASSQDSTFLGTEQFF. The CDR3 region has the DNA TGTGCCAGCAGCCAAGATTCAACTTTTCTCGGAACCGAGCAGTTCTTC.

The chain uses TRBV21-1 and TRBJ2-3; TRBD2 is taken as the D call from the table, unchecked against the DNA. TRBV21-1 is recorded as a pseudogene. The CDR3 is made up of 15 amino acids. CDR3 loop: CASSKVEGPKDTQYF. In DNA, the CDR3 is TGTGCCAGCAGCAAAGTAGAAGGCCCAAAAGATACGCAGTATTTT.

This clonotype showed up many times. The chain carries TRBV7-6 and TRBJ1-1; TRBD1 aligns across 9 bases. CDR3 size: 14 residues. Germline V gene lookup returns CDR1 SGHVS and CDR2 FNYEAQ. V was clipped by 5 bases and J by 4 bases; unmatched bases: 5. The CDR3 here is CASSATGGRTEAFF. In nucleotides, the CDR3 is TGTGCCAGCAGCGCAACAGGGGGCCGCACTGAAGCTTTCTTT.

The rearrangement joins TRBV27 to TRBJ2-1; D remains unclear. Per germline, CDR1 MNHEY and CDR2 SMNVEV (reference sequence). V lost 3 bases, J lost 6 bases, and 9 bases lay in between. The CDR3 extends over 13 amino acids. The CDR3 spells CASSLQLSNEQFF. CDR3 sequence (DNA): TGTGCCAGCAGTTTGCAGCTATCCAATGAGCAGTTCTTC.

This clonotype has a single count. The chain links TRBV6-2 or TRBV6-3 to TRBJ2-7; 10 bases fit TRBD1. Germline V gene sequence: CDR1 MNHEY, CDR2 SVGEGT. The V segment lost 7 bases and the J segment 2 bases; nucleotides outside the gene matches: 8. The CDR3 totals 15 residues. CDR3 sequence (DNA): TGTGCCAGCAACGGATGGGGACAGGGGACCTACGAGCAGTACTTC. Amino acid sequence: CASNGWGQGTYEQYF.